This T cell receptor beta chain was captured in a study of PD-1 blockade in classical Hodgkin lymphoma (dated by TCRdb to 2019 to 2021). For context, the study as a whole: Nivolumab dosing was 3 mg/kg intravenously every 2 weeks, continuing until either disease progression or unacceptable toxicity. The study used TCR beta sequencing and CyTOF to define a peripheral blood immune signature of response to PD-1 blockade in classical Hodgkin lymphoma.

From V the trimming removes 6 bases and from J it removes 4 bases, while the gene matches leave 9 bases of the junction unaccounted for. As encoded in the germline V gene, CDR1 is SGDLS while CDR2 is YYNGEE. The CDR3 covers 15 residues, taking in both the cysteine and the phenylalanine. CDR3 DNA is the only sequence kept; it has 45 bases, read in frame from the first base. Explained via the paper, the time point label denotes: cycle 4 day 1 (C4D1), after less than seven weeks of nivolumab. Every trial patient had relapsed after autologous stem cell transplantation, and cohorts A, B and C differed in prior brentuximab vedotin exposure. A Miltenyi CD4+ T cell isolation kit was used for magnetic negative selection to purify CD4+ T cells from thawed PBMCs. The trial cohort comprised roughly 50 patients with relapsed/refractory classical Hodgkin lymphoma whose best overall responses were complete response, partial response or progressive disease. Trial patients were treated with single-agent nivolumab in the multi-cohort phase II CheckMate 205 trial. An independent review committee assessed best overall response using the 2007 International Working Group response criteria. Trial PBMCs were collected immediately before nivolumab initiation (C1D1) and during therapy at cycle 2 day 1 and cycle 4 day 1. Peripheral blood was collected in 8 mL Vacutainer Cell Preparation Tubes, from which PBMCs were isolated by centrifugation and then cryopreserved. Purified CD4+ and CD8+ fractions were prepared only for cases in which an additional PBMC sample was available. Magnetically labelled cells were removed on LS columns in a quadroMACS separator, and the flow-through was collected as the purified fraction.

Overall study outcomes, separate from this receptor: Baseline TCR diversity was reported to be lower in newly diagnosed patients than in healthy donors and to be lower still in relapsed/refractory patients. Only a single clinical trial cohort was studied, and what caused the repertoire differences, possibly disease activity or prior therapy, remained undefined. Lower diversity was observed in patients in whom nivolumab was started less than 1 year after ASCT, and these patients were excluded from later analyses so that confounding by immune reconstitution would be avoided. Trial patients achieving complete response had baseline diversity similar to newly diagnosed patients, whereas partial responders and progressors had significantly lower diversity. A significant rise by C4D1 was seen in CD4+ but not CD8+ TCR diversity (p=0.0027 vs p=0.16), with the rise being most apparent in complete responders (p=0.02).

As concerns this clone: Its antigen target is currently unknown. No per-base quality is available; no much larger clone lies one base away.

Genomic DNA was extracted with the Qiagen DNeasy kit from unsorted PBMCs and from negatively selected CD4+ and CD8+ fractions. Using primers that anneal to V and J segments, immunoSEQ multiplex PCR amplified the TCR beta CDR3 regions. A synthetic immune receptor repertoire was used to minimize amplification bias, and remaining bias was computationally removed after sequencing. The study's processing was this. Custom Python scripts were used to quantify repertoire diversity as the Shannon entropy index. The unsorted, CD4+ and CD8+ repertoires were each analyzed separately, with the exception of combined analyses, where CD4+ and CD8+ sequences were merged in silico. Clonal expansion was defined as at least a 2-fold frequency increase after treatment relative to C1D1, with a pseudocount of 0.5 for undetected baseline clones. Singleton clones were defined as clones with 0 or 1 copy at C1D1, and non-singleton clones were defined as clones with 2 or more copies. Clones expanded in unsorted samples were labelled as CD4+, CD8+ or unknown by matching protein sequences in sorted samples from the same patient. Diversity changes from C1D1 to C4D1 were tested in paired samples using Wilcoxon tests. As stored in TCRdb, this immuneACCESS dataset retains in-frame rearrangements with V and J assigned. A fraction of the clones does not appear; measured against another copy, unresolved V genes explain less than half of the discrepancy, and the remainder lacks a known reason. The V and J calls and clone size come from that table; D and trimming were worked out from the DNA. For this sample the table gives around 13,000 clones, of which approximately 91% were detected only once. In total, the top ten clones hold approximately 0.88% of the sample.

The sequence joins TRBV9 to TRBJ2-3; the central 9 bases match TRBD2. This receptor was taken from a human donor with classical Hodgkin lymphoma. The sequenced sample was CD4+ T cells from blood, obtained before the fourth cycle of nivolumab. At the DNA level, the sequence is TGTGCCAGCAACACCAGGGGACTAGCCTCAGATACGCAGTATTTT. Protein translation: CASNTRGLASDTQYF.